The clone carrying this T cell receptor (beta chain) was recorded only once. The germline gives CDR1 SGHRS, CDR2 YFSETQ. Trimming shortened V by 4 bases and J by 5 bases, and 16 bases separated the two germline ends. CDR3 length: 14 amino acids. These data originate in a study of shared clonotypes between healthy human individuals. Deep-level settings were used for running the assay. How the authors handled the data: With immunoSEQ giving junction-only sequences and no quality scores, filtering differed. Sequencing used immunoSEQ multiplex PCR; TCRdb keeps in-frame clones, though not all of them. The D gene and trimming were derived from the DNA, and the V and J assignments and clone size from that table. Among over a million clones listed, roughly 96% were seen once. Subsets obtained from CD4+ cells comprised CD45RA+ naive and CD45RA-negative memory cells.

The receptor comes from a man younger than 45 in good health. Sequencing was performed on naive CD4+ T cells sorted from blood. Subset given: CD45RA+ positively selected. The chain recombines TRBV5-1 with TRBJ2-7, with D perhaps TRBD1 (6 bases). The CDR3 region is CASSPVLRGNEQYF. CDR3 nucleotides: TGCGCCAGCAGCCCGGTACTAAGGGGGAACGAGCAGTACTTC.